The entry below describes one TCR beta chain. Each CDR3 protein gets one entry after TCRdb re-called the reads with MiXCR. The data show 150,000 to 190,000 distinct CDR3 sequences, with around 20% seen just once and roughly 9.7% held by the top ten. This CDR3 is 15 amino acids long. Trimming left V 3 bases short and J 0 bases short, with 9 bases between. Germline V lookup: CDR1 KGHSH, CDR2 LQKENI. This entry belongs to a study of T cell repertoires in cytomegalovirus infection. Across the whole study: Both a matching HLA type and CMV infection were indicated by public TCR beta signatures.

The TCR sequence derives from a human donor in good health (CMV status not recorded). Some clones in this sample may be carry-over from other donors' samples. This rearrangement joins TRBV18 to TRBJ1-3; possibly TRBD1 for D (5 bases). Sequenced: PBMCs. The CDR3 reads CASSPGTDSGNTIYF. For the CDR3, the DNA is TGTGCCAGCTCACCGGGGACGGACTCTGGAAACACCATATATTTT.